A selection of T cell receptor beta chains follows, all from one sample in a study of cytotoxic CD8 clonotypes in ibrutinib-treated CLL. Sequencing used immunoSEQ multiplex PCR; TCRdb keeps in-frame clones, though not all of them. Of approximately 300,000 clones in the sample, 70% to 80% are singletons; the top ten hold 5.5% to 8%. The material was PBMCs, obtained before ibrutinib treatment. All receptors derive from a human donor with chronic lymphocytic leukemia. CDR3s include the opening cysteine and the closing phenylalanine or tryptophan. Each record gives: D gene, clone size, J gene, V gene, CDR3 DNA, CDR3 protein. The D gene is left open where the match is weak. Rows give clone size only sometimes, using once, few, many, or a class for an expanded clone.

D gene: TRBD1
clone size: few
J gene: TRBJ1-3
V gene: TRBV7-2
CDR3 DNA: TGTGCCAGCAGCCGGACAGGGGTGGAAGGAAACACCATATATTTT
CDR3 protein: CASSRTGVEGNTIYF

D gene: -
clone size: few
J gene: TRBJ2-2
V gene: TRBV7-9
CDR3 DNA: TGTGCCAGCAGCTTATCTCTTCGTCCCGGGGAGCTGTTTTTT
CDR3 protein: CASSLSLRPGELFF

D gene: -
clone size: -
J gene: TRBJ1-1
V gene: TRBV19
CDR3 DNA: TGTGCCAGTAGTTGGCCCGGGACGGAGAACACTGAAGCTTTCTTT
CDR3 protein: CASSWPGTENTEAFF

D gene: TRBD2
clone size: -
J gene: TRBJ2-3
V gene: TRBV5-1
CDR3 DNA: TGCGCCAGCAGCTTGGCAGGGGTAGCGGGAGGAACAGATACGCAGTATTTT
CDR3 protein: CASSLAGVAGGTDTQYF

D gene: TRBD1
clone size: -
J gene: TRBJ1-3
V gene: TRBV15
CDR3 DNA: TGTGCCACCAGCGGTAACAGGGGGCACGGAAACACCATATATTTT
CDR3 protein: CATSGNRGHGNTIYF

D gene: -
clone size: -
J gene: TRBJ2-5
V gene: TRBV9
CDR3 DNA: TGTGCCAGCAGCCCCCGGACAGCCTCGGGGGAGACCCAGTACTTC
CDR3 protein: CASSPRTASGETQYF

D gene: -
clone size: -
J gene: TRBJ1-1
V gene: TRBV6-1
CDR3 DNA: TGTGCCAGCAGTGAAGTAGTCCGGGGGGCAGTGAGGACTGAAGCTTTCTTT
CDR3 protein: CASSEVVRGAVRTEAFF

D gene: -
clone size: -
J gene: TRBJ1-5
V gene: TRBV5-1
CDR3 DNA: TGCGCCAGCAGCCATCTCTTGGGGGTCAGCAATCAGCCCCAGCATTTT
CDR3 protein: CASSHLLGVSNQPQHF

D gene: TRBD1
clone size: -
J gene: TRBJ1-1
V gene: TRBV6-5
CDR3 DNA: TGTGCCAGCAGATGGGACAGGGAGAAGGGTGAAGCTTTCTTT
CDR3 protein: CASRWDREKGEAFF

D gene: -
clone size: -
J gene: TRBJ1-2
V gene: TRBV27
CDR3 DNA: TGTGCCAGCAGTTCCCATGGGGGGCTTTATGGCTACACCTTC
CDR3 protein: CASSSHGGLYGYTF

D gene: TRBD2
clone size: -
J gene: TRBJ2-5
V gene: TRBV6-1
CDR3 DNA: TGTGCCAGCAGGGGCCCTAGCGGGAAAGAGACCCAGTACTTC
CDR3 protein: CASRGPSGKETQYF

D gene: -
clone size: -
J gene: TRBJ2-1
V gene: TRBV27
CDR3 DNA: TGTGCCAGCACAGGGGAAGGGCGGCAGTTCTTC
CDR3 protein: CASTGEGRQFF

D gene: TRBD1
clone size: -
J gene: TRBJ1-2
V gene: TRBV5-1
CDR3 DNA: TGCGCCAGCAGCTTGAGGGACAGACGCCATGGCTACACCTTC
CDR3 protein: CASSLRDRRHGYTF

D gene: -
clone size: -
J gene: TRBJ2-1
V gene: TRBV9
CDR3 DNA: TGTGCCAGCTCGTGGGGGTCTTACAATGAGCAGTTCTTC
CDR3 protein: CASSWGSYNEQFF

D gene: -
clone size: -
J gene: TRBJ2-1
V gene: TRBV25-1
CDR3 DNA: TGTGCCAGCAGTATTGGGGGATCCTACAATGAGCAGTTCTTC
CDR3 protein: CASSIGGSYNEQFF

D gene: -
clone size: -
J gene: TRBJ2-1
V gene: TRBV7-9
CDR3 DNA: TGTGCCAGCAGCTCACCAGGGCTCAATGAGCAGTTCTTC
CDR3 protein: CASSSPGLNEQFF

D gene: TRBD1
clone size: few
J gene: TRBJ1-5
V gene: TRBV7-2
CDR3 DNA: TGTGCCAGCAGCTTGGACAGGCAGCCCCAGCATTTT
CDR3 protein: CASSLDRQPQHF

D gene: -
clone size: few
J gene: TRBJ2-7
V gene: TRBV27
CDR3 DNA: TGTGCCAGCAGTTCCGAAGGTCGGGGTTACGAGCAGTACTTC
CDR3 protein: CASSSEGRGYEQYF

D gene: -
clone size: -
J gene: TRBJ2-3
V gene: TRBV7-9
CDR3 DNA: TGTGCCAGCAGCTTAGCTCGGGCGGATGGGCCAGATACGCAGTATTTT
CDR3 protein: CASSLARADGPDTQYF

D gene: -
clone size: -
J gene: TRBJ2-2
V gene: TRBV11-3
CDR3 DNA: TGTGCCAGCAGCTTAGGGCCCGCGGGGAACACCGGGGAGCTGTTTTTT
CDR3 protein: CASSLGPAGNTGELFF

D gene: TRBD2
clone size: -
J gene: TRBJ2-3
V gene: TRBV25-1
CDR3 DNA: TGTGCCAGCAGTATTGGAGCGGGGGATACGCAGTATTTT
CDR3 protein: CASSIGAGDTQYF

D gene: -
clone size: -
J gene: TRBJ2-1
V gene: TRBV27
CDR3 DNA: TGTGCCAGCACAAAAAAAAGACCGGGAAGTATGTTCTTC
CDR3 protein: CASTKKRPGSMFF

D gene: -
clone size: few
J gene: TRBJ1-5
V gene: TRBV4-3
CDR3 DNA: TGCGCCAGCAGCCAAGATTGGGGCAATCAGCCCCAGCATTTT
CDR3 protein: CASSQDWGNQPQHF

D gene: -
clone size: -
J gene: TRBJ1-1
V gene: TRBV6-5
CDR3 DNA: TGTGCCAGCATCCGACCGGGGGGCACTGAAGCTTTCTTT
CDR3 protein: CASIRPGGTEAFF

D gene: -
clone size: -
J gene: TRBJ2-1
V gene: TRBV6-9
CDR3 DNA: TGTGCCAGCCCTCCCGATGAGCAGTTCTTC
CDR3 protein: CASPPDEQFF